A single sample is the source of the 31 T cell receptor beta chains below, sequenced in a study of CD8 T cells in ankylosing spondylitis. The study, taken as a whole, reports: A TCR beta motif of several highly homologous variants seemed to mark ankylosing spondylitis blood.

These receptors' antigens are unknown. From the 5' RACE reads, TCRdb called clonotypes with MiXCR, one entry per CDR3 protein. This sample has a few hundred thousand distinct CDR3 sequences, with less than 9.5% found just once. The sample was blood, either unsorted or a sorted T cell fraction (not recorded which). The receptor set was obtained from a male donor with ankylosing spondylitis.

This clonotype was seen a handful of times. The CDR3 loop is CASRVNRDLTQPLHF. The CDR3 DNA sequence: TGTGCCAGCAGGGTAAACCGGGACTTAACACAACCCCTCCACTTT. V and J are TRBV2 and TRBJ1-6, with D possibly TRBD1 on 5 matching bases. The CDR3 spans 15 residues. The germline CDR1 and CDR2 sequences are SNHLY and FYNNEI. Trimming took off 6 bases at V and 12 bases at J, with 21 bases between the two ends.

The table lists this clonotype with a few counts. The J gene is TRBJ2-1, the V gene TRBV7-3; 9 nucleotides match TRBD2. V gave up 3 bases and J gave up 8 bases; unmatched junction bases: 5. The CDR3 spans 14 residues. In germline, CDR1 is SGHTA, CDR2 FQGTGA. The CDR3 coding sequence is TGTGCCAGCAGCTTGGGGACTAGCCGCGATGAGCAGTTCTTC. It yields the protein CASSLGTSRDEQFF.

Written as DNA, the CDR3 is TGCGCCAGCAGCCAAGTTCAGACCAACTTTCCCTACGAGCAGTACTTC. Its protein is CASSQVQTNFPYEQYF. The chain employs TRBV4-1 and TRBJ2-7; unclear D gene. Germline V gives CDR1 MGHRA, CDR2 YSYEKL. This CDR3 spans 16 amino acids. Trimming cost V 1 base and J 2 bases, with 15 bases left between them.

The rearrangement uses TRBV5-1 and TRBJ1-4; D ambiguous. Germline V gene sequence: CDR1 SGHRS, CDR2 YFSETQ. Trimming pared 4 bases from V and 3 bases from J, leaving 13 bases between. CDR3 size: 15 residues. The CDR3 region is CASSALGEPNEKLFF. In DNA, the CDR3 is TGCGCCAGCAGCGCCCTCGGGGAACCTAATGAAAAACTGTTTTTT.

A word on this clonotype: Here the CDR3 omits its conserved ending phenylalanine or tryptophan, so a read error is the likely source. The chain uses TRBV28 and TRBJ2-7; no definite D call. CDR1 and CDR2 (germline): MDHEN, SYDVKM. This CDR3 region has 14 residues. Trimming removed 4 bases from V and 0 bases from J, with 10 bases in between. The CDR3 DNA reads TGTGCCAGCAGTTACCTTGGCAGCTCCTACGAGCAGTACCTC. This translates into CASSYLGSSYEQYL.

This clonotype occurred many times. This chain joins TRBV5-1 and TRBJ2-7; 8 bases are a match to TRBD2. The germline CDR1 and CDR2 sequences are SGHRS and YFSETQ. V lost 0 bases and J lost 1; bases outside the gene matches: 9. This CDR3 is built from 17 residues. The CDR3 loop is CASSLAVASGQSYEQYF. In DNA, the CDR3 is TGCGCCAGCAGCTTGGCCGTTGCTAGCGGGCAATCCTACGAGCAGTACTTC.

This chain links TRBV10-3 with TRBJ2-1; D may be TRBD1 (6 bases). Germline CDR1 reads ENHRY; CDR2 reads SYGVKD. The CDR3 totals 16 residues. Trimming removed 7 bases at V and 0 bases at J, with 16 bases between. For the CDR3, the DNA is TGTGCCATCACCAAGTTCAGGGGACGCTCCTACAATGAGCAGTTCTTC. This codes for CAITKFRGRSYNEQFF.

As DNA, the CDR3 is TGTGCCAGCAGCCTCCAGGCGGGCCTTAATGAAAAACTGTTTTTT. Its translation: CASSLQAGLNEKLFF. V usage is TRBV7-9 and J usage is TRBJ1-4; D call uncertain. V lost 5 bases, J lost 4 bases, and 14 bases lay in between. This CDR3 region has 15 residues. Germline CDR1 and CDR2: SEHNR and FQNEAQ (reference sequence).

The rearrangement links TRBV5-5 to TRBJ2-1; 11 bases agree with TRBD1. The germline V gene encodes CDR1 SGHKS and CDR2 YYEKEE (reference sequence). CDR3 length: 15 amino acids. The V segment lost 1 base and the J segment 4 bases; nucleotides outside the gene matches: 1. This CDR3 is CASSLRDRGYNEQFF. The CDR3 bases are TGTGCCAGCAGCTTGAGGGACAGGGGGTACAATGAGCAGTTCTTC.

The gene calls are TRBV29-1 and TRBJ2-7, with 7 bases fitting TRBD1. The V gene end was trimmed by 6 bases and the J gene end by 3 bases; junction bases not matched to a gene: 8. Per germline, CDR1 SQVTM and CDR2 ANQGSEA. The CDR3 totals 13 residues. CDR3 DNA sequence: TGCAGCGTCCAATGGCCAGGGGGCTACGAGCAGTACTTC. This gives the protein CSVQWPGGYEQYF.

The chain has TRBV7-9 and TRBJ2-3, with D possibly matching TRBD1 (5 bases). The ends were cut back, 1 base at V and 7 bases at J, with 12 bases in the middle. Germline CDR1 is SEHNR and CDR2 is FQNEAQ (reference sequence). The length of the CDR3 is 14 residues. CDR3 amino acids: CASSLDRPPYTQYF. The CDR3 DNA reads TGTGCCAGCAGCTTAGACAGGCCCCCATATACGCAGTATTTT.

This clonotype has at least ten counts. This chain links TRBV6-2 or TRBV6-3 with TRBJ2-1, with D perhaps TRBD1 (6 bases). CDR3 length: 18 amino acids. Germline V gives CDR1 MNHEY, CDR2 SVGEGT. V lost 0 bases and J lost 1, with 16 bases in between. CDR3 sequence (DNA): TGTGCCAGCAGTTACTCGCTCATTCCAGGGGCTTCCTACAATGAGCAGTTCTTC. Protein sequence: CASSYSLIPGASYNEQFF.

The chain's CDR3 is CSARDTGRHQPQHF. CDR3 bases: TGCAGTGCTAGAGATACAGGGAGGCATCAGCCCCAGCATTTT. This chain links TRBV20-1 with TRBJ1-5; tentatively, D is TRBD1 (6 bases). V lost 0 bases and J lost 5, with 11 bases in between. The CDR3 runs 14 residues. Germline-derived CDR1 and CDR2 are DFQATT and SNEGSKA (reference sequence).

The V call is TRBV11-2, the J call TRBJ2-1; 7 positions agree with TRBD2. This CDR3 spans 18 amino acids. CDR1 is SGHAT, CDR2 FQNNGV, per germline. V lost 2 bases, J lost 0 bases, and 10 bases stayed unmatched. The CDR3 sequence: CASSLRILAAPSYNEQFF. The CDR3 bases are TGTGCCAGCAGCTTAAGGATTCTAGCGGCACCCTCCTACAATGAGCAGTTCTTC.

The chain has TRBV4-2 and TRBJ2-7; 7 bases are shared with TRBD2. The CDR3 sequence is 14 residues long. V lost 3 bases and J lost 9; bases outside the gene matches: 11. CDR1 is LGHNA, CDR2 YNFKEQ, per germline. As DNA, the CDR3 is TGTGCCAGCAGCCAGCAACACCGGGACTACACGCAGTACTTC. Encoded protein: CASSQQHRDYTQYF.

The J gene is TRBJ2-3, the V gene TRBV7-3, with D perhaps matching TRBD2 (5 bases). This CDR3 has 15 residues. Germline V gene lookup returns CDR1 SGHTA and CDR2 FQGTGA. V was shortened by 3 bases and J by 2 bases, with 12 bases between the two germline ends. The CDR3 nucleotides read TGTGCCAGCAGCTTCGGCGGGTTCCTCACAGATACGCAGTATTTT. Translation gives CASSFGGFLTDTQYF. The variable domain in full, with the rest retrieved from reference TRBV7-3 and TRBJ2-3, is GAGVSQTPSNKVTEKGKYVELRCDPISGHTALYWYRQSLGQGPEFLIYFQGTGAADDSGLPNDRFFAVRPEGSVSTLKIQRTERGDSAVYLCASSFGGFLTDTQYFGPGTRLTVL.

This clonotype was picked up many times. The rearrangement uses TRBV20-1 and TRBJ2-2; 10 bases line up with TRBD2. The CDR3 is 14 amino acids. Trimming at V came to 6 bases and at J to 7 bases, leaving 8 bases not matched to a gene. The germline CDR1 and CDR2 sequences are DFQATT and SNEGSKA (reference sequence). The CDR3 DNA reads as TGCAGTGCGAGGACTAGCGGAATTGGCGGGGAGCTGTTTTTT. This gives the protein CSARTSGIGGELFF.

This clonotype has only a few counts. The rearrangement links TRBV20-1 to TRBJ2-2; D is undetermined. The germline gives CDR1 DFQATT, CDR2 SNEGSKA (reference sequence). This CDR3 spans 14 amino acids. V lost 6 bases, J lost 4 bases, and 15 bases lay in between. The CDR3 sequence is CSAFPRDSTGELFF. In nucleotides, the CDR3 is TGCAGTGCGTTCCCTAGAGATAGCACCGGGGAGCTGTTTTTT.

V gene TRBV10-2 combines with J gene TRBJ2-1; TRBD2 aligns across 11 bases. CDR3 length: 15 amino acids. The V and J ends lost 8 bases and 5 bases, in that order; junction bases with no gene match: 8. Germline V gene data show CDR1 as WSHSY and CDR2 as SAAADI. This chain's CDR3 is CASRPLAGGNNEQFF. The CDR3 DNA sequence: TGCGCCAGCCGACCGCTAGCGGGAGGCAACAATGAGCAGTTCTTC.

CDR3 residues: CAISDLAGGNYNEQFF. The CDR3 DNA is TGTGCCATCAGTGACTTAGCGGGAGGAAACTACAATGAGCAGTTCTTC. The chain has TRBV10-3 and TRBJ2-1; TRBD2 matches at 10 bases. The V and J ends lost 3 bases and 3 bases, in that order; junction bases with no gene match: 5. CDR1 ENHRY and CDR2 SYGVKD come from the germline V gene. CDR3 length equals 16 residues.

This clonotype occurred many times. The chain is built from TRBV29-1 and TRBJ2-1, with D possibly being TRBD2 (5 bases). CDR3 length: 14 residues. The V and J ends lost 7 bases and 0 bases respectively, with 13 bases between them. Germline lookup yields CDR1 SQVTM and CDR2 ANQGSEA. DNA of the CDR3: TGCAGCGCCTCCTTGAGCGGCTCCTACAATGAGCAGTTCTTC. Translating gives CSASLSGSYNEQFF.

This clonotype was detected a few times. The V call is TRBV9, the J call TRBJ2-1, with 12 bases aligning to TRBD2. CDR1 is SGDLS and CDR2 is YYNGEE in the germline V gene. Trimming at V came to 0 bases and at J to 9 bases, leaving 10 bases not matched to a gene. The CDR3 length is 17 residues. CDR3 amino acids: CASSVVLAGGPGGEQFF. The CDR3 nucleotides read TGTGCCAGCAGCGTAGTCCTAGCGGGAGGGCCGGGAGGTGAGCAGTTCTTC.

This clonotype was seen at least ten times. This chain's CDR3 is CASSLLAGGAGELFF. The DNA of the CDR3 is TGTGCCAGCAGCCTGCTAGCGGGAGGGGCCGGGGAGCTGTTTTTT. This chain uses TRBV7-3 with TRBJ2-2, with 12 bases aligning to TRBD2. The V segment lost 5 bases and the J segment 6 bases; nucleotides outside the gene matches: 4. The germline V gene has CDR1 SGHTA and CDR2 FQGTGA. This CDR3 region has 15 residues.

The sample holds many counts of this clonotype. The chain recombines TRBV12-3 or TRBV12-4 with TRBJ1-2; TRBD1 is a possible D gene (6 bases). This CDR3 has 15 residues. The V and J ends lost 8 bases and 1 base respectively, with 17 bases between them. The CDR3 reads CASEGVRPFNYGYTF. The CDR3 coding sequence is TGTGCCAGCGAGGGGGTCAGACCGTTTAACTATGGCTACACCTTC.

The sample holds many counts of this clonotype. The chain uses TRBV27 and TRBJ2-5; D is perhaps TRBD1 (5 bases). CDR3 length: 13 amino acids. CDR1 and CDR2 (germline): MNHEY, SMNVEV (reference sequence). Trimming shortened V by 0 bases and J by 4 bases, and 6 bases separated the two germline ends. CDR3 sequence (DNA): TGTGCCAGCAGTTTATCCAGGGTAGAGACCCAGTACTTC. It yields the protein CASSLSRVETQYF.

The chain joins TRBV2 to TRBJ2-5; D ambiguous. This CDR3 is built from 13 residues. V was pared by 4 bases and J by 5 bases, with 11 bases between. Looked up from germline, CDR1 is SNHLY and CDR2 is FYNNEI. The CDR3 is CASSGPSWETQYF. Here the CDR3 DNA reads TGTGCCAGCAGTGGGCCCTCCTGGGAGACCCAGTACTTC.

At least ten counts were recorded for this clonotype. The V call is TRBV27, the J call TRBJ2-2; TRBD2 matches at 8 bases. V was clipped by 6 bases and J by 8 bases; unmatched bases: 5. The CDR3 is made up of 13 amino acids. Germline CDR1 is MNHEY and CDR2 is SMNVEV (reference sequence). The DNA for the CDR3 is TGTGCCAGCAGGACGGGAGGGTTTGGGGAGCTGTTTTTT. Translated, it gives CASRTGGFGELFF.

The V call is TRBV28, the J call TRBJ1-1, with D unclear. Trimming took off 4 bases at V and 11 bases at J, with 11 bases between the two ends. The CDR3 runs to 11 residues. Germline CDR1 MDHEN, CDR2 SYDVKM. The CDR3 loop reads CASSSTEAAFF. The CDR3 DNA reads TGTGCCAGCAGTTCGACCGAAGCGGCTTTCTTT.

The chain employs TRBV14 and TRBJ1-1, with unresolved D. Trimming left V 1 base short and J 5 bases short, with 14 bases between. Germline assignment: CDR1 SGHDN and CDR2 FVKESK. The CDR3 consists of 15 residues. CDR3 sequence (DNA): TGTGCCAGCAGCCAAGGGGCAGCGTTAATGACTGAAGCTTTCTTT. This sequence encodes CASSQGAALMTEAFF.

This clonotype has ten or more counts. The chain links TRBV20-1 to TRBJ1-4; tentatively, D is TRBD1 (6 bases). CDR3 size: 20 residues. Germline lookup yields CDR1 DFQATT and CDR2 SNEGSKA (reference sequence). Trimming shortened V by 3 bases and J by 3 bases, and 29 bases separated the two germline ends. The CDR3 protein is CSASRILSGAADLANEKLFF. In DNA, the CDR3 is TGCAGTGCTAGTCGGATTCTTTCGGGGGCGGCGGATTTGGCTAATGAAAAACTGTTTTTT.

The chain combines TRBV20-1 with TRBJ2-7, with 7 bases identical to TRBD2. CDR3 length: 17 amino acids. Germline CDR1 DFQATT, CDR2 SNEGSKA (reference sequence). Unmatched junction bases numbered 17, after V lost 6 bases and J lost 0 bases. The DNA of the CDR3 is TGCAGTGCCAGGAGGTCTGCGGGAGTCAGACCCTCCTACGAGCAGTACTTC. It specifies CSARRSAGVRPSYEQYF.